This note documents a single T cell receptor beta chain sequence. Its specificity is unknown. This entry is derived from a study of T cell repertoires in cytomegalovirus infection. Study overall: The public TCR beta signatures pointed to both CMV infection and matching HLA type. Study results and caveats: The study identified carriers of CMV plus the relevant HLA from cumulative public TCR beta family frequency.

V was pared by 1 base and J by 0 bases, with 10 bases of the junction left unmatched. Germline V gene data show CDR1 as SQVTM and CDR2 as ANQGSEA. The CDR3 is 19 residues long. TCRdb called the reads again in MiXCR, with one record for every CDR3 protein. The data show 360,000 or so distinct CDR3 sequences, with approximately 35% seen just once and less than 15% held by the top ten. The specimen comprised cultured PBMCs, sampled from culture after CMV antigen stimulation. The rearrangement joins TRBV29-1 to TRBJ2-2; TRBD2 aligns across 11 bases. The origin of this receptor is a human donor in good health (CMV status not recorded). Some clones in this sample may be carry-over from other donors' samples. CDR3 sequence: CSVEGPPTSGATNTGELFF. CDR3 in DNA: TGCAGCGTTGAAGGTCCCCCGACTAGCGGGGCAACGAACACCGGGGAGCTGTTTTTT.